Detailed here is one TCR beta chain. Germline V CDR1 and CDR2: MDHEN, SYDVKM. V lost 3 bases and J lost 4; bases outside the gene matches: 11. This CDR3 is built from 18 residues. In the authors' workflow: Amplification with reference gene primers provided the estimates of nucleated cell counts. Produced via immunoSEQ multiplex PCR; TCRdb's table is partial and in-frame only. V, J and clone size derive from that table, while D and trimming were established from the DNA sequence. The sample shows hundreds of thousands of clones, 65% to 85% of them seen only once. This entry belongs to a study of blood T cell repertoires in COVID-19. About the study: From the United States, Italy and Spain came samples of acute and convalescent COVID-19. T cells, B-cell-depleted T cells, or PBMCs supplied cDNA or gDNA.

Sequencing used peripheral blood. This sequence was found in an elderly man with acute or convalescent COVID-19. The gene calls are TRBV28 and TRBJ2-7; TRBD2 agrees at 14 bases. The chain's CDR3 is CASSLGTSGRREGYEQYF. In DNA, the CDR3 is TGTGCCAGCAGTTTGGGGACTAGCGGGAGAAGAGAGGGGTACGAGCAGTACTTC.